This is a list of T cell receptor beta chains from one sample in a study of beta chain features in type 1 diabetes. Generated by immunoSEQ multiplex PCR, the TCRdb table keeps only in-frame clones and is missing some. The data show around 710,000 clones, 12% seen once. The sample was naive CD4+ T cells from blood. The receptor source for this set is a young man with type 1 diabetes. The CDR3 runs from the conserved cysteine through the conserved F or W. A D gene is named only where the DNA matches it firmly.

d_gene | j_gene | v_gene | CDR3aa
TRBD1 | TRBJ1-2 | TRBV19 | CASSIPDRDGGYTF
NA | TRBJ2-4 | TRBV7-2 | CASSLEQQKNIQYF
NA | TRBJ2-5 | TRBV7-2 | CASSLRILQETQYF
TRBD2 | TRBJ2-1 | TRBV11-2 | CASSLGWEGEQFF
TRBD1 | TRBJ2-3 | TRBV19 | CASTSLQGATDTQYF
NA | TRBJ2-2 | TRBV18 | CASSPPSPGQNTGELFF
TRBD1 | TRBJ1-3 | TRBV28 | CASSSTGESSGNTIYF
NA | TRBJ2-5 | TRBV5-4 | CASSGLPTGQETQYF
TRBD1 | TRBJ2-1 | TRBV7-6 | CASSVMGQGVLWNEQFF
NA | TRBJ1-2 | TRBV6-5 | CASSLAGLYGYTF
TRBD2 | TRBJ2-5 | TRBV18 | CASSPRTSGYKETQYF
TRBD1 | TRBJ2-7 | TRBV28 | CASSQTAGTGREYEQYF
TRBD1 | TRBJ2-2 | TRBV6-5 | CASSYSDRGPTGELFF
NA | TRBJ1-2 | TRBV15 | CATSRSQGNWGYTF
NA | TRBJ2-5 | TRBV28 | CASRWGSQETQYF
NA | TRBJ2-4 | TRBV6-5 | CASSYTREENIQYF
TRBD1 | TRBJ2-7 | TRBV23-1 | CASRPGQGPYEQYF
NA | TRBJ2-3 | TRBV6-5 | CASSYLMNGQTDTQYF
NA | TRBJ1-3 | TRBV25-1 | CASLGDSSGNTIYF